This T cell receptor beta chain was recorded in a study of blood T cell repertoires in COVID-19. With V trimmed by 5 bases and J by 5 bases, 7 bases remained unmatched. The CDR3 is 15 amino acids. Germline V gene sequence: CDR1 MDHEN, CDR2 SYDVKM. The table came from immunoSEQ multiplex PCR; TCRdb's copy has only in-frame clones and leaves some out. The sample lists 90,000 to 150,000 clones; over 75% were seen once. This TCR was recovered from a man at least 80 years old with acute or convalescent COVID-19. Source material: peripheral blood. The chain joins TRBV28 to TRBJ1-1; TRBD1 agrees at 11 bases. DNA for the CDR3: TGTGCCAGCAGTCGTCGGACAGGGGGCTTTACTGAAGCTTTCTTT. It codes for CASSRRTGGFTEAFF.